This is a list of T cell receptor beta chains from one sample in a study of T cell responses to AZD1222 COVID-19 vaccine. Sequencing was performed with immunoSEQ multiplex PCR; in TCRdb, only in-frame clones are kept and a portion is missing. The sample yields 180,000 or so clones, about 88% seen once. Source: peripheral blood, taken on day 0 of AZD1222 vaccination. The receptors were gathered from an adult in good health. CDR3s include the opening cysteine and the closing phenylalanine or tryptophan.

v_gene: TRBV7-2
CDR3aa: CASSLGGQGAGGANVLTF

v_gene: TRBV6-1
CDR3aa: CASSERQRAATSGANVLTF

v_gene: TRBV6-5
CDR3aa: CASRCSYEQYF

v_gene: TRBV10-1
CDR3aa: CASSEVGSSPTDTQYF

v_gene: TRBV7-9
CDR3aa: CASSFQDTGTNEKLFF

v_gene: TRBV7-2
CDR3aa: CASSLGRQGSQPQHF

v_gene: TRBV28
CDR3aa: CASSTGLPTQPQHF

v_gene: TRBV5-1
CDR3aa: CASSLGATGLVTDTQYF

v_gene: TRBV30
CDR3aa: CASSRGGAEAFF

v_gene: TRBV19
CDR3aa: CASSPSGQSNQPQHF

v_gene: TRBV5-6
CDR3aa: CASSYGTAFEQYF

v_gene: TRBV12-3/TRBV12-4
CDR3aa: CASSFGGNQPQHF

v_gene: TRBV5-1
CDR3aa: CASSSSQGGYTF

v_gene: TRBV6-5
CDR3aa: CASSPREGEAFF

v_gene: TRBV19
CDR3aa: CASSFRTSGGANEQFF

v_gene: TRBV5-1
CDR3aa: CASSLVTGAGANVLTF

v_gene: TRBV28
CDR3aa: CASSPGDGYTF

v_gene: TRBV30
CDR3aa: CAWSANYGYTF

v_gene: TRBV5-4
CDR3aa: CASSQPGTGGNSPLHF

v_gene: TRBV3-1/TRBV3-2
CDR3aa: CASSQQGASGNTIYF

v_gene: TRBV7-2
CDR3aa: CASSLGGAEAFF

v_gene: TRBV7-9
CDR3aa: CASSLAGAAVASGQFF

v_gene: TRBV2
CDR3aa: CASSAEQGSGNTIYF

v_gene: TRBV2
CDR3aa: CASSEGLDYGYTF

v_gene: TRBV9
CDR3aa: CASSVEAGQGAGEQFF

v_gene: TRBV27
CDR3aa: CASSVYRVQPQHF

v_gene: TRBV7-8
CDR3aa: CASSLGTGVGSPLHF

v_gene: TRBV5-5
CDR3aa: CASSLEPAVSSYNEQFF

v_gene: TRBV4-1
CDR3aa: CASSELTVNTEAFF

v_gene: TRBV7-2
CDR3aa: CASSLVGGQGAHYEQYF

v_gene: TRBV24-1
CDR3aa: CATSDFDGSPGETQYF

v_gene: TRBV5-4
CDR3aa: CASSPGTGTGYTIYF

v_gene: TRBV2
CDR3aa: CASSPGQGYETQYF

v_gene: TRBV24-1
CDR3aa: CATSDFDGYEQYF

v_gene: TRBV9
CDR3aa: CASSLLAGPNTGELFF

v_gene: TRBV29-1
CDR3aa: CSVQTGDRTEAFF

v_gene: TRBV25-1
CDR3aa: CASSQKGRVEDTQYF

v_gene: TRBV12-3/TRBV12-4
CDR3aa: CASSLSDQPQHF

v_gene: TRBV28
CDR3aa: CASSSTLRRRGNQPQHF

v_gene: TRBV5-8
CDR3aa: CASSLFTSSTQVYGYTF

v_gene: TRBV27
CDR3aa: CASSLVPDSPLHF

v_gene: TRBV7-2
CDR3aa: CASSLGVGGKSYEQYF

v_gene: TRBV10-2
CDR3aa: CASSGQGFDYGYTF

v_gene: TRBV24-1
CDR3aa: CATSELRTGGNEQFF

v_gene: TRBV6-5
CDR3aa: CASTLETGSDTQYF

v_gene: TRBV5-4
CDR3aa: CASSLQGRGNTGELFF

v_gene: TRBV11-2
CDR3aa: CASSPTGQAGYGYTF

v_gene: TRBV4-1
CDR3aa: CASSSQGRGRRTGELFF

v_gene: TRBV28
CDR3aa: CASSLVVARVDKGTDTQYF

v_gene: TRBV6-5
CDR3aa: CASSYGGVREKLFF

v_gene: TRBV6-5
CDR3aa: CASRKQGITEAFF

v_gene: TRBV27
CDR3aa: CASSLWGGTGGAGNEQFF

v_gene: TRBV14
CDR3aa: CASSQDRVTDTQYF

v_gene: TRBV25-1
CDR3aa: CASSGLAESSYEQYF

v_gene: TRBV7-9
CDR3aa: CASSLMGDGNQPQHF

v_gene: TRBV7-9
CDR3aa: CASSLRGTGYGYTF

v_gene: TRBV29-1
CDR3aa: CSVGFGADTEAFF

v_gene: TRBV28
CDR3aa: CASSFSGVGHGYTF

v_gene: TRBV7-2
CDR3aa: CASSLDSRLGETQYF

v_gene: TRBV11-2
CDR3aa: CASSLTDSGPTGTDTQYF